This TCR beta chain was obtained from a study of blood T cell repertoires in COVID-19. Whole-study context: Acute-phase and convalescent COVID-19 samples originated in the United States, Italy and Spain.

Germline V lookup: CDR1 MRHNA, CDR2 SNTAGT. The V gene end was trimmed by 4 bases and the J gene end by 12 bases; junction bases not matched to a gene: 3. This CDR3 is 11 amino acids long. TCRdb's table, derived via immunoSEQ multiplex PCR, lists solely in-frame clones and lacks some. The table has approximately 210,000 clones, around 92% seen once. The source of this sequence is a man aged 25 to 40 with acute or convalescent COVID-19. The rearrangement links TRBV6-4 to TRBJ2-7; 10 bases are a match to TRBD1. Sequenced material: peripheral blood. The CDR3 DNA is TGTGCCAGCAGTGGACAGGGGGCATGGTACTTC. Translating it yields CASSGQGAWYF.